This is a list of T cell receptor beta chains from one sample in a study of metastatic and nonmetastatic thyroid tumors. TCRdb ran MiXCR on the PCR reads. Among 43,000 or so clones, approximately 15% were seen once, and the ten largest hold about 20%. The source material was blood. The origin of the receptors is a female donor with papillary thyroid cancer or a benign thyroid nodule (not recorded which). Some clones in this sample may be carry-over from other donors' samples. CDR3s include the opening cysteine and the closing phenylalanine or tryptophan. A D gene is named only where the DNA matches it firmly. Clone size is not always given. Where it is, it says once, few, many or a class for expanded clones.

v_call	d_call	clone_size	j_call	cdr3_nt	cdr3_aa
TRBV6-2/TRBV6-3	.	few	TRBJ2-7	TGTGCCAGCAGTTCGGGACATGGGGGCTACGAGCAGTACTTC	CASSSGHGGYEQYF
TRBV6-2/TRBV6-3	.	few	TRBJ2-5	TGTGCCAGCAGTTCGGCTAGCGCAAGGGAGACCCAGTACTTC	CASSSASARETQYF
TRBV4-1	.	many	TRBJ1-1	TGCGCCAGCAGCCAAGTAAAGAACACTGAAGCTTTCTTT	CASSQVKNTEAFF
TRBV12-3/TRBV12-4	.	medium-sized	TRBJ2-7	TGTGCCAGCAGTTTCGCTGGTAGCTACGAGCAGTACTTC	CASSFAGSYEQYF
TRBV14	.	few	TRBJ1-6	TGTGCCAGCCTTGGAGAACTATTATCCCTCCACTTT	CASLGELLSLHF
TRBV20-1	.	few	TRBJ1-2	TGCAGTGCCTGGGGACGGCCGCAGGACTACACCTTC	CSAWGRPQDYTF
TRBV7-2	.	.	TRBJ2-2	TGTGCCAGCAGCTTAGCCAGGTTTGGGACCGTGGAGCTGTTTTTT	CASSLARFGTVELFF
TRBV11-2	TRBD1	few	TRBJ2-7	TGTGCCAGCAGCTTAGAGCCACGGGACAGGGCTGAGTACTTC	CASSLEPRDRAEYF
TRBV5-4	.	many	TRBJ2-7	TGTGCCAGCAGCTTGGTCGGGTACGGCGAGCAGTACTTC	CASSLVGYGEQYF
TRBV14	.	.	TRBJ1-3	TGTGCCAGCAGCCAATGGGGTGGGGCGGCGGGAAACACCATATATTTT	CASSQWGGAAGNTIYF
TRBV5-1	.	.	TRBJ2-1	TGCGCCAGCAGTCCTGACAGTATGAGTGAGCAGTTCTTC	CASSPDSMSEQFF
TRBV29-1	TRBD1	many	TRBJ1-1	TGCAGCGAGTCCCAGGGGGTGAACACTGAAGCTTTCTTT	CSESQGVNTEAFF
TRBV27	.	.	TRBJ1-2	TGTGCCAGCAGTTTATCGGGGGCTGGGGCAGGGTATATAGGCTACACATTC	CASSLSGAGAGYIGYTF
TRBV7-9	.	many	TRBJ2-7	TGTGCCAGCAGCCCTCCCGGGAGTGGATACGAGCAGTACTTC	CASSPPGSGYEQYF
TRBV7-9	.	many	TRBJ1-2	TGTGCCAGCAGCTTAGCTGGGGGCAAAGGCTATGGCTACACCTTC	CASSLAGGKGYGYTF
TRBV6-1	.	.	TRBJ1-2	TGTGCCAGCAGAGCCGGGGCCGGCTACACCTTC	CASRAGAGYTF